Listed below are T cell receptor beta chains from one sample, sequenced in a study of T cell repertoires in cytomegalovirus infection. MiXCR, run by TCRdb on the reads, gives a single entry per CDR3 protein. The data contain approximately 470,000 distinct CDR3 sequences, approximately 40% of them singletons. Antigen specificity for these receptors is unknown. The sample here was cultured PBMCs, taken from culture after CMV antigen stimulation. The receptors were gathered from a human donor in good health (CMV status not recorded). Some clones in this sample may be carry-over from other donors' samples. Each CDR3 is given with its conserved first and last residue. The order of the fields is D gene, clone size, CDR3 length, V gene, J gene, CDR3 DNA, CDR3 protein. D genes are given only for firm matches. Expanded clones are given a class, and other clones once, few, many or no size at all.

TRBD1	-	14	TRBV7-6	TRBJ2-2	TGTGCCAGCAGCTTCGGGACAGGGACCGGGGAGCTGTTTTTT	CASSFGTGTGELFF
-	-	14	TRBV6-1	TRBJ2-7	TGTGCCAGCAGTACTGATGTTTGGACCTACGAGCAGTACTTC	CASSTDVWTYEQYF
-	few	18	TRBV7-3	TRBJ2-1	TGTGCCAGCAGCACTGAGGCACGAGACCCGACCCCCTACAATGAGCAGTTCTTC	CASSTEARDPTPYNEQFF
-	-	16	TRBV19	TRBJ1-4	TGTGCCAGTGCGTATAGGGGCAGAGGATACAATGAAAAACTGTTTTTT	CASAYRGRGYNEKLFF
TRBD1	few	14	TRBV10-3	TRBJ2-3	TGTGCCATCAGCCCGGGACAGGGGGCAGATACGCAGTATTTT	CAISPGQGADTQYF
-	few	15	TRBV20-1	TRBJ2-1	TGCAGTGCTAGTCTTCGGGGGGCCTCCTACAATGAGCAGTTCTTC	CSASLRGASYNEQFF
-	-	11	TRBV6-2/TRBV6-3	TRBJ1-2	TGTGCCATCGGAGGTTACTATGGCTACACCTTC	CAIGGYYGYTF
-	many	15	TRBV7-2	TRBJ1-1	TGTGCCAGCAGCTTACATCAGGGGATGAACACTGAAGCTTTCTTT	CASSLHQGMNTEAFF
TRBD1	few	17	TRBV12-3/TRBV12-4	TRBJ1-1	TGTGCCAGCGATGGGTGGGGGACAGAATTTCCCCCGAGCGAAGCTTTCTTT	CASDGWGTEFPPSEAFF
TRBD1	once	15	TRBV11-2	TRBJ2-7	TGTGCCAGCAGCTTTAACAGGGGTTCCTCCTACGAGCAGTACTTC	CASSFNRGSSYEQYF
-	-	13	TRBV20-1	TRBJ2-5	TGCAGTGCGTCGGGACGGTGGGGAGAGACCCAGTACTTC	CSASGRWGETQYF
TRBD2	-	15	TRBV6-1	TRBJ2-1	TGTGCCAGCAGTCCCGAAGGACTAGCGAGGAATGAGCAGTTCTTC	CASSPEGLARNEQFF
TRBD2	-	15	TRBV7-2	TRBJ2-3	TGTGCCAGCAGTATTCGGGGGGGGAAGACAGATACGCAGTATTTT	CASSIRGGKTDTQYF
TRBD1	-	14	TRBV5-1	TRBJ1-2	TGCGCCAGCAGCTTACAGGGGGATAACTATGGCTACACCTTC	CASSLQGDNYGYTF
TRBD1	-	12	TRBV6-8	TRBJ1-5	TGTGCCAGCTATGACTCAGGGGGGCCCCAGCATTTT	CASYDSGGPQHF
-	-	13	TRBV6-2/TRBV6-3	TRBJ2-7	TGTGCCGCGCGCGGGGACGACTCCTACGAGCAGTACTTC	CAARGDDSYEQYF
TRBD1	-	13	TRBV29-1	TRBJ2-3	TGCAGCGTTGGCGGACAGGGCACAGATACGCAGTATTTT	CSVGGQGTDTQYF
-	-	16	TRBV27	TRBJ2-7	TGTGCCAGCAGTTCTTGGGTAGGAAGAATCTCCTACGAGCAGTACTTC	CASSSWVGRISYEQYF
-	-	15	TRBV28	TRBJ2-3	TGTGCCAGCAGTACAAGAGGCGTGAGCACAGATACGCAGTATTTT	CASSTRGVSTDTQYF
-	few	15	TRBV7-6	TRBJ2-3	TGTGCCAGCAGCTTAGGGCCTGGGACGGAAAATACGCAGTATTTT	CASSLGPGTENTQYF
TRBD2	-	16	TRBV20-1	TRBJ2-1	TGCAGTGCTAGGGCACTAGGGCTAGCGGGGAACAATGAGCAGTTCTTC	CSARALGLAGNNEQFF
TRBD2	few	16	TRBV5-4	TRBJ2-2	TGTGCCAGCAGCTCTGGGACTAGCGGGAGCGCCGGGGAGCTGTTTTTT	CASSSGTSGSAGELFF
TRBD2	-	15	TRBV7-6	TRBJ2-7	TGTGCCAGCAGCTTATCCAGCGGGGTCTCCTACGAGCAGTACTTC	CASSLSSGVSYEQYF
-	-	12	TRBV7-9	TRBJ1-5	TGTGCCAGCAGCTTAGATTTTCAGCCCCAGCATTTT	CASSLDFQPQHF
-	once	15	TRBV6-6	TRBJ2-7	TGTGCCAGCAGTTACCTTTCTGGCGGATCCTACGAGCAGTACTTC	CASSYLSGGSYEQYF
-	few	14	TRBV7-2	TRBJ1-2	TGTGCCAGCAGCGATTCACAGGGCCTCTATGGCTACACCTTC	CASSDSQGLYGYTF
TRBD1	-	16	TRBV15	TRBJ2-4	TGTGCCACCACCCGACCGGGACAGGACGCCAAAAACATTCAGTACTTC	CATTRPGQDAKNIQYF
TRBD2	-	15	TRBV28	TRBJ2-7	TGTGCCAGCAGTTTCTCTCGGGAGGGGATCTACGAGCAGTACTTC	CASSFSREGIYEQYF
-	-	15	TRBV20-1	TRBJ1-2	TGCAGTGCTAGACCCCAGGATACAGCGTATTATGGCTACACCTTC	CSARPQDTAYYGYTF
TRBD2	few	11	TRBV2	TRBJ2-1	TGTGCCAGCAGTTCCGGGACTAGTCCATACTTC	CASSSGTSPYF
-	-	12	TRBV7-2	TRBJ2-3	TGTGCCAGCAGCCCACCATACGGTACGCAGTATTTT	CASSPPYGTQYF
TRBD1	-	16	TRBV6-1	TRBJ2-3	TGTGCCAGCAGTGGGACAGGGTCAGTTCTGACAGATACGCAGTATTTT	CASSGTGSVLTDTQYF
-	-	15	TRBV19	TRBJ2-2	TGTGCCAACAAAAGGGACCCCCCTATCACCGGGGAGCTGTTTTTT	CANKRDPPITGELFF
TRBD1	-	14	TRBV6-5	TRBJ2-7	TGTGCCAGTGGCCGGGACAGGGTTTCCTACGAGCAGTACTTC	CASGRDRVSYEQYF
-	-	14	TRBV9	TRBJ2-6	TGTGCCAGCAGCGTAGTACCTGGGGCCAACGTCCTGACTTTC	CASSVVPGANVLTF
-	few	14	TRBV7-2	TRBJ2-7	TGTGCCAGCAAGACTAGAGCAGGGCCCTACGAGCAGTACTTC	CASKTRAGPYEQYF
TRBD1	-	14	TRBV19	TRBJ1-2	TGTGCCAGTAGTGAAAAATTGCGGACAGGCCGCTACACCTTC	CASSEKLRTGRYTF
TRBD2	few	15	TRBV5-6	TRBJ2-3	TGTGCCAGCAGCCGGACTAGCGGGGGGGCGAATACGCAGTATTTT	CASSRTSGGANTQYF
-	few	15	TRBV7-2	TRBJ1-2	TGTGCCAGCAGCTTAGATGGCAGTATTAACTATGGCTACACCTTC	CASSLDGSINYGYTF
TRBD1	few	14	TRBV4-1	TRBJ1-1	TGCGCCAGCAGGCTGGAACAGGGGGCTGTTAGGTCTTTCTTT	CASRLEQGAVRSFF
-	-	12	TRBV5-1	TRBJ2-7	TGCGCCAGCGGGGAGGTCTCCTACGAGCAGTACTTC	CASGEVSYEQYF
TRBD1	-	14	TRBV28	TRBJ1-4	TGTGCCAGCAGTGGGGGACAGAGGCGTGAAAAACTGTTTTTT	CASSGGQRREKLFF
-	-	15	TRBV7-6	TRBJ2-7	TGTGCCAGCAGCTTAGCTTGGACAGGGAGGGACGAGCAGTACTTC	CASSLAWTGRDEQYF
-	-	14	TRBV28	TRBJ1-1	-	CASSPPADVPEAFF
TRBD2	-	12	TRBV6-2/TRBV6-3	TRBJ2-1	TGTGCCAGCAGTTCTAAGCGGGGTGAGCAGTTCTTC	CASSSKRGEQFF
-	-	19	TRBV6-1	TRBJ1-5	TGTGCCAGCACCTCGGGGGGCAGTCATCCGATCATATGGAATCAGCCCCAGCATTTT	CASTSGGSHPIIWNQPQHF
-	-	14	TRBV15	TRBJ1-5	TGTGCCACCAGCAGACCCGAACGGAATCAGCCCCAGCATTTT	CATSRPERNQPQHF
-	-	16	TRBV11-2	TRBJ1-2	TGTGCCAGCAGCTTTGCCCCTGGTCCCGGAACGTATGGCTACACCTTC	CASSFAPGPGTYGYTF
TRBD1	-	18	TRBV12-3/TRBV12-4	TRBJ1-2	TGTGCCAGCAGTCCCAGTCGGCTGGACAGGGACGGTGGCTATGGCTACACCTTC	CASSPSRLDRDGGYGYTF
-	-	15	TRBV18	TRBJ2-1	TGTGCCAGCTCACGAGGGAAGGGAGTCAACAATGAGCAGTTCTTC	CASSRGKGVNNEQFF